This is a list of T cell receptor beta chains from one sample in a study of control samples from healthy donors and cancer patients. Produced via immunoSEQ multiplex PCR; TCRdb's table is partial and in-frame only. The table shows under 100,000 clones, with about nine tenths occurring only once. The source material was blood. These receptors were taken from a woman in her seventies in good health. The CDR3 runs from the conserved cysteine through the conserved F or W. The order of the fields is V gene, D gene, clone size, J gene, CDR3 protein, CDR3 DNA. D genes are given only for firm matches. The listing skips clone size in some rows; elsewhere it reads once, few, many or a size class.

>TRBV24-1|.|.|TRBJ1-2
CATSDSGASSSGGYTF
TGTGCCACCAGTGATTCCGGGGCCTCCTCATCGGGTGGCTACACCTTC
>TRBV15|.|.|TRBJ2-1
CATSRAGGLHNEQFF
TGTGCCACCAGCAGAGCTGGGGGACTGCACAATGAGCAGTTCTTC
>TRBV4-2|TRBD1|once|TRBJ1-6
CASSLRTGADSPLHF
TGTGCCAGCAGCCTGCGGACAGGGGCAGATTCACCCCTCCACTTT
>TRBV5-6|.|once|TRBJ2-7
CASSLGGGTSYEQYF
TGTGCCAGCAGCTTGGGCGGCGGTACCTCCTACGAGCAGTACTTC
>TRBV18|TRBD1|.|TRBJ2-1
CASSPPGGQGSGEQFF
TGTGCCAGCTCACCACCGGGAGGACAGGGGTCTGGTGAGCAGTTCTTC
>TRBV2|.|.|TRBJ1-1
CASSVVGGGANTEAFF
TGTGCCAGCAGTGTTGTGGGCGGAGGAGCGAACACTGAAGCTTTCTTT
>TRBV19|TRBD2|.|TRBJ2-3
CASASSGSSDTQYF
TGTGCCAGTGCCTCTAGCGGGAGTTCAGATACGCAGTATTTT
>TRBV30|.|.|TRBJ1-2
CAWSYSGAVGYTF
TGTGCCTGGAGTTACTCGGGGGCAGTAGGCTACACCTTC
>TRBV19|.|.|TRBJ2-1
CASSTRSGGGYNEQFF
TGTGCCAGTAGTACCCGTAGCGGAGGGGGGTACAATGAGCAGTTCTTC
>TRBV5-1|TRBD1|.|TRBJ2-1
CASSAGQGNYNEQFF
TGCGCCAGCAGCGCAGGACAGGGAAACTACAATGAGCAGTTCTTC
>TRBV29-1|.|once|TRBJ2-3
CSVDPLGGPTDTQYF
TGCAGCGTTGATCCTCTAGGTGGCCCCACAGATACGCAGTATTTT
>TRBV27|.|.|TRBJ2-2
CASSLSSGIVGELFF
TGTGCCAGCAGTTTATCTTCAGGGATCGTCGGGGAGCTGTTTTTT
>TRBV28|TRBD1|.|TRBJ1-2
CASSSGQNYGYTF
TGTGCCAGCAGTTCGGGACAGAACTATGGCTACACCTTC
>TRBV7-9|TRBD1|.|TRBJ2-7
CASSPGTGTYEQYF
TGTGCCAGCAGTCCCGGGACAGGGACCTACGAGCAGTACTTC
>TRBV3-1/TRBV3-2|TRBD1|.|TRBJ1-1
CASSQDSLDRGRSEAFF
TGTGCCAGCAGCCAAGACTCCCTGGACAGGGGGCGGTCTGAAGCTTTCTTT
>TRBV29-1|.|.|TRBJ1-1
CRANEQVEAFF
TGCAGGGCGAATGAACAGGTTGAAGCTTTCTTT
>TRBV15|.|once|TRBJ1-3
CATSRDYGTESSGNTIYF
TGTGCCACCAGCAGAGATTATGGTACGGAAAGCTCTGGAAACACCATATATTTT
>TRBV6-6|TRBD1|once|TRBJ2-3
CASSRDREVTDTQYF
TGTGCCAGCAGCCGGGACAGGGAAGTCACAGATACGCAGTATTTT
>TRBV6-5|.|.|TRBJ1-1
CASSFRGGSTEAFF
TGTGCCAGCAGTTTCCGAGGGGGGAGCACTGAAGCTTTCTTT
>TRBV19|.|.|TRBJ2-3
CASLDGSTDTQYF
TGTGCCAGCCTGGACGGTAGCACAGATACGCAGTATTTT
>TRBV10-3|.|once|TRBJ1-1
CAIRGLDTEAFF
TGTGCCATCAGAGGGTTAGACACTGAAGCTTTCTTT
>TRBV2|TRBD2|.|TRBJ2-3
CASSAGTSTQYF
TGTGCCAGCAGTGCCGGGACTAGCACGCAGTATTTT
>TRBV5-4|TRBD2|many|TRBJ2-7
CASSLGAGGTYEQYF
TGTGCCAGCAGCTTGGGAGCGGGAGGTACCTACGAGCAGTACTTC
>TRBV6-1|.|.|TRBJ2-5
CASSEVAGRETQYF
TGTGCCAGCAGTGAAGTGGCGGGGAGGGAGACCCAGTACTTC
>TRBV4-3|.|.|TRBJ1-2
CASSQESDGNYGYTF
TGCGCCAGCAGCCAAGAATCAGACGGAAACTATGGCTACACCTTC
>TRBV7-9|.|.|TRBJ2-7
CASSLANPGPYEQYF
TGTGCCAGCAGCTTAGCGAATCCGGGGCCATACGAGCAGTACTTC
>TRBV7-8|.|.|TRBJ1-1
CANSSGQVRNTEAFF
TGTGCCAACAGCTCTGGGCAGGTTCGGAACACTGAAGCTTTCTTT
>TRBV10-3|.|.|TRBJ1-1
CAISESRGFDAEAFF
TGTGCCATCAGTGAGTCCCGGGGCTTCGACGCTGAAGCTTTCTTT
>TRBV6-5|TRBD2|.|TRBJ2-5
CASSRGGQETQYF
TGTGCCAGCAGCCGGGGGGGCCAAGAGACCCAGTACTTC
>TRBV5-5|TRBD1|.|TRBJ1-1
CASSLEGQGGTEAFF
TGTGCCAGCAGCTTGGAGGGACAGGGTGGCACTGAAGCTTTCTTT
>TRBV9|TRBD2|.|TRBJ2-3
CASSVSAGARDTQYF
TGTGCCAGCAGCGTGTCGGCGGGAGCGAGGGATACGCAGTATTTT
>TRBV10-3|.|once|TRBJ1-2
CAISERNYGYTF
TGTGCCATCAGTGAGAGAAACTATGGCTACACCTTC
>TRBV7-6|TRBD1|.|TRBJ1-1
CASSSDRVTEAFF
TGTGCCAGCAGCTCAGACAGGGTCACTGAAGCTTTCTTT
>TRBV5-1|.|.|TRBJ1-2
CASSQPGQTNYGYTF
TGCGCCAGCAGTCAACCGGGACAAACTAACTATGGCTACACCTTC
>TRBV27|.|.|TRBJ2-5
CASSLFGVNGETQYF
TGTGCCAGCAGTTTATTTGGGGTTAACGGAGAGACCCAGTACTTC
>TRBV19|.|.|TRBJ2-1
CASSPSSGRQFF
TGTGCCAGTAGTCCCTCCTCCGGTCGGCAGTTCTTC
>TRBV27|TRBD2|.|TRBJ2-5
CASSFGGAGGGALKTQYF
TGTGCCAGCAGTTTTGGCGGTGCCGGCGGGGGGGCCTTGAAGACCCAGTACTTC
>TRBV7-2|.|.|TRBJ2-5
CASSLRSQGGETQYF
TGTGCCAGCTCCTTAAGGTCACAGGGCGGGGAGACCCAGTACTTC